These 26 T cell receptor beta chains were all obtained from the same sample, sequenced in a study of T-cell reconstitution after alpha-beta-depleted transplantation in children. A TCRbeta library incorporating unique molecular identifiers was prepared. TCRdb analysed the PCR reads with MiXCR anew, one entry per CDR3 protein. Of more than 450,000 distinct CDR3 sequences in the sample, about 16% are singletons; the top ten hold 3.3%. This specimen was PBMCs from the stem cell graft donor, taken from the stem cell graft. The receptors originated from a human donor who donated a stem cell graft to a child with acute lymphoblastic leukemia.

This clonotype was detected ten times or more. The chain recombines TRBV29-1 with TRBJ1-1; D may be TRBD1 (5 bases). Germline V gives CDR1 SQVTM, CDR2 ANQGSEA. V lost 5 bases to trimming and J lost 4 bases, with 11 bases between them. This CDR3 is built from 12 residues. Here the CDR3 DNA reads TGCAGCGTTTATCAGGGCGTCACTGAAGCTTTCTTT. Encoded protein: CSVYQGVTEAFF.

This clonotype has more than one count but fewer than ten. The chain combines TRBV7-9 with TRBJ2-7; D remains ambiguous. The CDR3 spans 12 residues. The ends were cut back, 5 bases at V and 0 bases at J, with 5 bases in the middle. CDR1 is SEHNR and CDR2 is FQNEAQ in the germline V gene (reference sequence). CDR3 DNA: TGTGCCAGCAGCACAGCCTCCTACGAGCAGTACTTC. Its protein product is CASSTASYEQYF.

This clonotype was counted a few times. The J gene is TRBJ2-4, the V gene TRBV5-1; 9 bases line up with TRBD2. V lost 4 bases and J lost 3; bases outside the gene matches: 5. There are 15 residues in the CDR3. Germline CDR1 SGHRS, CDR2 YFSETQ. CDR3 protein: CASSTAGGGKNIQYF. CDR3 coding DNA: TGCGCCAGCAGCACCGCGGGAGGGGGCAAAAACATTCAGTACTTC.

The chain is built from TRBV27 and TRBJ1-6; D perhaps matches TRBD1 (5 bases). The CDR3 consists of 12 residues. V was cut by 8 bases and J by 9 bases, with 11 bases left in between. Germline V lookup: CDR1 MNHEY, CDR2 SMNVEV (reference sequence). The CDR3 DNA is TGTGCCAGCCGCGGGGGAGGTTCACCCCTCCACTTT. This sequence encodes CASRGGGSPLHF.

This clonotype has a count of ten or more. The chain is built from TRBV4-1 and TRBJ2-5; 10 positions agree with TRBD1. CDR1 is MGHRA and CDR2 is YSYEKL in the germline V gene. Losses at the gene ends were 3 bases for V and 3 bases for J; bases not matched to a gene: 1. The CDR3 totals 14 residues. The CDR3 DNA reads TGCGCCAGCAGCCAGGGACAGGGGAAAGAGACCCAGTACTTC. This sequence encodes CASSQGQGKETQYF.

This clonotype was seen many times. The chain links TRBV11-2 to TRBJ2-1, with 9 bases lining up with TRBD2. Germline loops: CDR1 SGHAT, CDR2 FQNNGV. V shed 6 bases, J shed 1 base, and the junction held 4 bases outside the gene matches. CDR3 size: 15 residues. The DNA of the CDR3 is TGTGCCAGCAGTACACTAGCGGGTTCCTACAATGAGCAGTTCTTC. It translates to CASSTLAGSYNEQFF.

This clonotype was seen a few times. This sequence joins TRBV5-1 and TRBJ2-7, with D hard to call. Germline CDR1 and CDR2: SGHRS and YFSETQ. The CDR3 is made up of 14 amino acids. The ends were cut back, 0 bases at V and 2 bases at J, with 9 bases in the middle. Written as DNA, the CDR3 is TGCGCCAGCAGCTTGGATTGGCTTCCCTACGAGCAGTACTTC. It yields the protein CASSLDWLPYEQYF. The variable domain in full, with the rest retrieved from reference TRBV5-1 and TRBJ2-7, is KAGVTQTPRYLIKTRGQQVTLSCSPISGHRSVSWYQQTPGQGLQFLFEYFSETQRNKGNFPGRFSGRQFSNSRSEMNVSTLELGDSALYLCASSLDWLPYEQYFGPGTRLTVT.

This clonotype was detected only a few times. The V call is TRBV29-1, the J call TRBJ2-7; a possible D gene is TRBD1 (6 bases). The germline V and J ends were trimmed by 2 bases and 7 bases, with 15 bases remaining between them. Germline values: CDR1 SQVTM, CDR2 ANQGSEA. There are 13 residues in the CDR3. The CDR3, as DNA: TGCAGCGTTGAAAGGCGGTCAGGGGAAGAGCAGTACTTC. Translating gives CSVERRSGEEQYF.

This clonotype has only a few counts. This chain uses TRBV30 with TRBJ2-7; 11 nucleotides agree with TRBD2. V shed 0 bases and J 2 bases; nucleotides not matched to a gene: 3. CDR1 is GTSNPN and CDR2 is SVGIG in the germline V gene (reference sequence). The CDR3 is made up of 15 amino acids. CDR3 region: CAWSVKLAGAYEQYF. CDR3 DNA: TGTGCCTGGAGTGTAAAACTAGCGGGAGCCTACGAGCAGTACTTC.

The CDR3 protein is CSASLGRASGSYEQFF. In nucleotides, the CDR3 is TGCAGTGCCAGCCTGGGGAGGGCTAGCGGGAGCTATGAGCAGTTCTTC. The chain is built from TRBV20-1 and TRBJ2-1; 10 bases match TRBD2. The germline gives CDR1 DFQATT, CDR2 SNEGSKA (reference sequence). The trim removed 6 bases at V and 8 bases at J, leaving 16 bases unmatched. The CDR3 is 16 residues long.

The V and J genes are TRBV7-6 and TRBJ2-7; 13 bases match TRBD2. Germline V gene lookup returns CDR1 SGHVS and CDR2 FNYEAQ. Trimming removed 4 bases from V and 6 bases from J; junction bases left unmatched: 6. This CDR3 contains 15 residues. CDR3: CASSWGLAGSPEQYF. In nucleotides, the CDR3 is TGTGCCAGCAGCTGGGGACTAGCGGGAAGTCCCGAGCAGTACTTC. The variable domain in full, with the rest retrieved from reference TRBV7-6 and TRBJ2-7, is GAGVSQSPRYKVTKRGQDVALRCDPISGHVSLYWYRQALGQGPEFLTYFNYEAQQDKSGLPNDRFSAERPEGSISTLTIQRTEQRDSAMYRCASSWGLAGSPEQYFGPGTRLTVT.

The V gene is TRBV7-6, the J gene TRBJ1-1, with TRBD1 identical over 8 bases. The CDR3 runs to 15 residues. From germline, CDR1 is SGHVS and CDR2 FNYEAQ. Trimming cost V 5 bases and J 1 base; bases outside gene matches: 6. The DNA for the CDR3 is TGTGCCAGCAGCCCAGTAGGGACAGGGAACACTGAAGCTTTCTTT. This gives the protein CASSPVGTGNTEAFF.

The chain couples TRBV4-2 to TRBJ2-7; TRBD2 is a possible D gene (5 bases). Germline-derived CDR1 and CDR2 are LGHNA and YNFKEQ. V lost 0 bases and J 2 bases, leaving 14 bases between the germline ends. This CDR3 is 16 amino acids long. CDR3 region: CASSQDRVAPTYEQYF. DNA for the CDR3: TGTGCCAGCAGCCAAGATCGAGTAGCGCCGACCTACGAGCAGTACTTC.

This clonotype was seen only a few times. The chain employs TRBV20-1 and TRBJ2-3, with D perhaps matching TRBD2 (6 bases). In germline, CDR1 is DFQATT, CDR2 SNEGSKA (reference sequence). The V gene lost 6 bases and the J gene lost 4 bases, with 23 bases spanning the gap. This CDR3 is 16 amino acids long. Written as DNA, the CDR3 is TGCAGTGCCTGGGGGGAGCTTGCGAGCATCCCAGATACGCAGTATTTT. Its translation is CSAWGELASIPDTQYF.

This clonotype came up once. This chain connects TRBV3-1 to TRBJ2-1, with D possibly called TRBD1 or TRBD2 (5 bases each). Between the trimmed V and J ends, which lost 7 bases and 3 bases, there was a span of 16 bases. This CDR3 comprises 15 residues. Germline CDR1 reads LGHDT; CDR2 reads YNNKEL (reference sequence). CDR3 region: CASTSRDADYNEQFF. Written as DNA, the CDR3 is TGTGCCAGCACCTCCCGGGACGCAGACTACAATGAGCAGTTCTTC.

This chain joins TRBV12-3 or TRBV12-4 and TRBJ1-2, with 7 bases aligning to TRBD1. V lost 6 bases, J lost 0 bases, and 7 bases stayed unmatched. The CDR3 is 15 amino acids. CDR3 region: CASSPTGEANYGYTF. CDR3 DNA: TGTGCCAGCAGCCCTACAGGGGAGGCTAACTATGGCTACACCTTC.

The CDR3 is CASSPYAGENEQFF. In DNA, the CDR3 is TGTGCCAGCAGCCCCTACGCGGGAGAAAATGAGCAGTTCTTC. This chain uses TRBV7-9 with TRBJ2-1, with 7 bases aligning to TRBD2. This CDR3 is built from 14 residues. Germline V gene sequence: CDR1 SEHNR, CDR2 FQNEAQ (reference sequence). With V trimmed by 5 bases and J by 7 bases, 8 bases remained unmatched.

The rearrangement joins TRBV3-1 to TRBJ2-3; no reliable D call. Germline V gene data show CDR1 as LGHDT and CDR2 as YNNKEL (reference sequence). V lost 1 base and J 6 bases, leaving 11 bases between the germline ends. The CDR3 has 14 residues. CDR3 in DNA: TGTGCCAGCAGCCAAGTCGGCAGCTGGGATACGCAGTATTTT. Its protein is CASSQVGSWDTQYF.

In this sample, this clonotype turned up many times. V and J are TRBV27 and TRBJ2-2; D not resolved. Germline assignment: CDR1 MNHEY and CDR2 SMNVEV (reference sequence). The CDR3 contains 12 residues. The V end lost 1 base, the J end lost 6 bases, and 3 bases lay between the germline ends. The CDR3 spells CASSLLAGELFF. The DNA for the CDR3 is TGTGCCAGCAGTTTATTGGCCGGGGAGCTGTTTTTT.

The chain carries TRBV20-1 and TRBJ1-5, with D maybe TRBD1 (5 bases). The CDR3 extends over 14 amino acids. The germline V gene encodes CDR1 DFQATT and CDR2 SNEGSKA (reference sequence). Trimming took 2 bases from V and 5 from J, leaving 13 bases between them. The CDR3 loop reads CSARSWDADQPQHF. For the CDR3, the DNA is TGCAGTGCTAGATCATGGGACGCGGATCAGCCCCAGCATTTT.

V gene TRBV5-6 combines with J gene TRBJ2-7; D not resolved. This CDR3 spans 13 amino acids. Trimming removed 0 bases from V and 3 bases from J, with 7 bases in between. Germline V gene sequence: CDR1 SGHDT, CDR2 YYEEEE. The CDR3 coding sequence is TGTGCCAGCAGCTTGGGACGGTTCTACGAGCAGTACTTC. Translating it yields CASSLGRFYEQYF.

The chain couples TRBV29-1 to TRBJ2-7, with D uncertain. Looked up from germline, CDR1 is SQVTM and CDR2 is ANQGSEA. Trimming cost V 4 bases and J 0 bases, with 4 bases left between them. This CDR3 is 11 amino acids long. The DNA for the CDR3 is TGCAGCGTTGGTCCCTCCTACGAGCAGTACTTC. This gives the protein CSVGPSYEQYF.

This clonotype turned up a few times. This chain joins TRBV11-2 and TRBJ2-1; the D is unclear. Between the trimmed V and J ends, which lost 7 bases and 0 bases, there was a span of 13 bases. The CDR3 totals 15 residues. Germline V lookup: CDR1 SGHAT, CDR2 FQNNGV. The CDR3 reads CASIPRVSSYNEQFF. The DNA of the CDR3 is TGTGCCAGCATCCCCCGCGTTAGCTCCTACAATGAGCAGTTCTTC.

This clonotype was detected only a few times. This chain connects TRBV12-3 or TRBV12-4 to TRBJ2-2; possibly TRBD1 or TRBD2 for D (5 bases each). The CDR3 is made up of 13 amino acids. Trimming shortened V by 6 bases and J by 7 bases, and 12 bases separated the two germline ends. The CDR3 loop reads CASRGDGGGELFF. In DNA, the CDR3 is TGTGCCAGCAGGGGGGACGGCGGCGGGGAGCTGTTTTTT.

A few counts support this clonotype. The rearrangement links TRBV18 to TRBJ2-7, with a tentative D call TRBD1 (6 bases). The ends were cut back, 3 bases at V and 6 bases at J, with 21 bases in the middle. CDR3 size: 16 residues. From germline, CDR1 is KGHSH and CDR2 LQKENI. The CDR3 region is CASSPYPRTVGAEQYF. The CDR3 DNA reads TGTGCCAGCTCACCCTACCCTAGGACAGTGGGAGCCGAGCAGTACTTC.

The rearrangement links TRBV18 to TRBJ1-1, with a possible D match to TRBD1 (6 bases). The V end lost 2 bases, the J end lost 8 bases, and 12 bases lay between the germline ends. The germline V gene encodes CDR1 KGHSH and CDR2 LQKENI. The CDR3 contains 13 residues. The CDR3: CASSPRQGKEAFF. CDR3 in DNA: TGTGCCAGCTCACCAAGGCAGGGGAAGGAAGCTTTCTTT.